Each of the 20 T cell receptor beta chains below was sequenced from the same sample in a study of monozygotic twins with cystic fibrosis. TCRdb's copy holds only in-frame clones and misses some; the assay was immunoSEQ multiplex PCR. Among 20,000 or so clones listed, just under 90% were seen once. Material: blood. The source is a young woman with cystic fibrosis.

This clone was counted a single time. This chain links TRBV19 with TRBJ1-5, with D unresolved. The germline V gene encodes CDR1 LNHDA and CDR2 SQIVND (reference sequence). The CDR3 is 12 residues long. V dropped 6 bases and J dropped 7 bases, with 10 bases sitting between them. CDR3 sequence reads: CASRRDGQPQHF. The DNA of the CDR3 is TGTGCCAGTAGACGGGATGGGCAGCCCCAGCATTTT.

The rearrangement uses TRBV21-1 and TRBJ1-2. TRBV21-1 is termed a pseudogene. This CDR3 comprises 12 residues. The CDR3 nucleotides are TGTGCCAGCAGCAAAGGGGGAAGTGGCTACACCTTC. Amino acids: CASSKGGSGYTF.

In nucleotides, the CDR3 is TGTGCCAGCTCTCCGAAGGACTTCTCTGGAAACACCATATATTTT. The encoded protein is CASSPKDFSGNTIYF. This sequence joins TRBV2 and TRBJ1-3; D is ambiguous. From germline, CDR1 is SNHLY and CDR2 FYNNEI. V shed 8 bases and J shed 0 bases, with 14 bases lying between them. The CDR3 has 15 residues. The full variable domain, with the rest looked up from reference TRBV2 and TRBJ1-3, is EPEVTQTPSHQVTQMGQEVILRCVPISNHLYFYWYRQILGQKVEFLVSFYNNEISEKSEIFDDQFSVERPDGSNFTLKIRSTKLEDSAMYFCASSPKDFSGNTIYFGEGSWLTVV.

There are a few counts of this clone. The chain has TRBV2 and TRBJ1-2, with D maybe TRBD1 (5 bases). Per the germline V gene, CDR1 is SNHLY and CDR2 is FYNNEI. V was pared by 3 bases and J by 9 bases, with 14 bases between. CDR3 size: 13 residues. The CDR3 sequence is CASSEQGVVRYTF. DNA of the CDR3: TGTGCCAGCAGTGAGCAAGGGGTGGTTCGCTACACCTTC.

The V gene is TRBV4-3, the J gene TRBJ1-5; D not certain. Per germline, CDR1 LGHNA and CDR2 YSLEER. V was shortened by 0 bases and J by 5 bases, with 8 bases between the two germline ends. This CDR3 contains 14 residues. The CDR3 sequence: CASSQDGGYQPQHF. The CDR3 DNA is TGCGCCAGCAGCCAAGATGGAGGGTATCAGCCCCAGCATTTT.

This chain links TRBV7-9 with TRBJ1-1; 7 positions match TRBD1. CDR1 and CDR2 from the germline V gene are SEHNR and FQNEAQ (reference sequence). This CDR3 is 14 amino acids long. Trimming removed 5 bases from V and 3 bases from J; junction bases left unmatched: 6. The CDR3, as DNA: TGTGCCAGCAGCCCCCGGGACAGATACACTGAAGCTTTCTTT. Translated: CASSPRDRYTEAFF.

The chain employs TRBV30 and TRBJ1-6, with D tentatively TRBD1 (5 bases). The ends were cut back, 0 bases at V and 6 bases at J, with 6 bases in the middle. Germline values: CDR1 GTSNPN, CDR2 SVGIG (reference sequence). The CDR3 is 13 residues long. The CDR3 DNA reads TGTGCCTGGAGTGTGGGGGGTAATTCACCCCTCCACTTT. It yields the protein CAWSVGGNSPLHF.

This chain links TRBV14 with TRBJ1-1, with D maybe TRBD1 (6 bases). Germline V gene sequence: CDR1 SGHDN, CDR2 FVKESK. The CDR3 is 13 amino acids. V gave up 0 bases and J gave up 11 bases, with 13 bases separating them. CDR3 DNA sequence: TGTGCCAGCAGCCAAGATCACGGGGGCTTGGCTTTCTTT. Its translation is CASSQDHGGLAFF.

This clone was detected only once. The genes are TRBV19 and TRBJ1-5; 7 bases line up with TRBD1. The germline gives CDR1 LNHDA, CDR2 SQIVND (reference sequence). V shed 5 bases and J 2 bases; nucleotides not matched to a gene: 3. The CDR3 covers 14 residues. The CDR3 here is CASSSDRGNQPQHF. Here the CDR3 DNA reads TGTGCCAGTAGTTCCGACAGGGGCAATCAGCCCCAGCATTTT.

V and J are TRBV4-1 and TRBJ1-1; perhaps TRBD1 as D (6 bases). V lost 4 bases, J lost 3 bases, and 15 bases lay in between. The V gene's germline CDR1 is MGHRA and CDR2 YSYEKL. The CDR3 is 15 amino acids. The CDR3 region has the DNA TGCGCCAGCAGCCCCTTAGGGGGGAAGGACACTGAAGCTTTCTTT. Its protein product is CASSPLGGKDTEAFF.

The chain couples TRBV6-5 to TRBJ1-1; 8 nucleotides agree with TRBD1. The germline V gene has CDR1 MNHEY and CDR2 SVGAGI. V gave up 1 base and J gave up 6 bases; unmatched junction bases: 10. The CDR3 runs to 16 residues. This chain's CDR3 is CASSYLPGGPVPEAFF. In DNA form, the CDR3 reads TGTGCCAGCAGTTACTTACCAGGGGGCCCTGTGCCTGAAGCTTTCTTT.

The V call is TRBV27, the J call TRBJ2-7; D gene unclear. Trimming removed 3 bases at V and 0 bases at J, with 6 bases between. The CDR3 consists of 13 residues. Germline CDR1 is MNHEY and CDR2 is SMNVEV (reference sequence). The CDR3 DNA is TGTGCCAGCAGTTTGCAGACCTCCTACGAGCAGTACTTC. Its translation: CASSLQTSYEQYF.

This clone was seen only a few times. The gene calls are TRBV5-1 and TRBJ1-1; D remains unclear. Trimming stripped 0 bases from V and 0 bases from J, with 6 bases between. The CDR3 spans 14 residues. Germline CDR1 is SGHRS and CDR2 is YFSETQ. CDR3: CASSLDGMNTEAFF. DNA for the CDR3: TGCGCCAGCAGCTTGGACGGTATGAACACTGAAGCTTTCTTT.

The rearrangement uses TRBV6-1 and TRBJ2-5; the match to TRBD2 covers 9 bases. Germline lookup yields CDR1 MNHNS and CDR2 SASEGT. The CDR3 has 16 residues. The junction had 8 bases not matched to a gene; V was cut back by 2 bases and J by 4 bases. The CDR3 nucleotides read TGTGCCAGCAGTGAAAAGGGCCCAGCGGGGGGAGAGACCCAGTACTTC. This encodes CASSEKGPAGGETQYF.

The chain joins TRBV4-3 to TRBJ2-1; 9 nucleotides line up with TRBD1. This CDR3 comprises 16 residues. Trimming removed 3 bases from V and 1 base from J; junction bases left unmatched: 4. Germline CDR1 reads LGHNA; CDR2 reads YSLEER. The CDR3 nucleotides read TGCGCCAGCAGCCATCACAGGGGGCGGTCCTACAATGAGCAGTTCTTC. It codes for CASSHHRGRSYNEQFF.

The chain carries TRBV19 and TRBJ2-2; maybe TRBD1 (5 bases). V shed 10 bases and J shed 4 bases, with 16 bases lying between them. The CDR3 is 14 residues long. The germline gives CDR1 LNHDA, CDR2 SQIVND (reference sequence). CDR3 sequence reads: CATRPWGSTGELFF. CDR3 nucleotide sequence: TGTGCCACCAGACCGTGGGGCTCCACCGGGGAGCTGTTTTTT. Complete variable domain (other parts from reference TRBV19 and TRBJ2-2): DGGITQSPKYLFRKEGQNVTLSCEQNLNHDAMYWYRQDPGQGLRLIYYSQIVNDFQKGDIAEGYSVSREKKESFPLTVTSAQKNPTAFYLCATRPWGSTGELFFGEGSRLTVL.

The V and J genes are TRBV5-4 and TRBJ1-6, with a possible D match to TRBD1 (6 bases). V was pared by 2 bases and J by 9 bases, with 15 bases between. The CDR3 is made up of 15 amino acids. Germline V gives CDR1 SGHNT, CDR2 YYREEE (reference sequence). The CDR3 DNA sequence: TGTGCCAGCAGCTTAGAGAAGGGGGTTGCTTCACCCCTCCACTTT. This sequence encodes CASSLEKGVASPLHF.

The CDR3 region has the DNA TGTGCCAGCTCCCAGGGGTACAGGGCCGGAGATACGCAGTATTTT. It codes for CASSQGYRAGDTQYF. This chain joins TRBV5-8 and TRBJ2-3, with D tentatively TRBD1 (6 bases). Germline CDR1 reads SGHTS; CDR2 reads YDEGEE. Trimming took 7 bases from V and 5 from J, leaving 20 bases between them. The CDR3 has 15 residues. Looking up the rest from reference TRBV5-8 and TRBJ2-3 gives the full variable domain: EAGVTQSPTHLIKTRGQQATLRCSPISGHTSVYWYQQALGLGLQFLLWYDEGEERNRGNFPPRFSGRQFPNYSSELNVNALELEDSALYLCASSQGYRAGDTQYFGPGTRLTVL.

This chain uses TRBV4-3 with TRBJ1-2, with D possibly TRBD1 on 6 matching bases. V was trimmed by 0 bases and J by 4 bases, leaving 12 bases between them. In germline, CDR1 is LGHNA, CDR2 YSLEER. The length of the CDR3 is 15 residues. The CDR3 region has the DNA TGCGCCAGCAGCCAAGATCGGGGGGCAGGCTATGGCTACACCTTC. Its translation is CASSQDRGAGYGYTF.

The gene calls are TRBV12-2 and TRBJ1-1; the table names TRBD1, a call not compared with the DNA. TRBV12-2 is designated a pseudogene. The CDR3 length is 17 residues. Written as DNA, the CDR3 is TGTGCAAGTCGCTTAGTAGGGACAGGGGGATCGTCCACTGAAGCTTTCTTT. Amino acid sequence: CASRLVGTGGSSTEAFF.